A single sample gave rise to the 26 T cell receptor beta chains below, sequenced in a study of vaccination and CD4 T cells after COVID-19. The Oncomine TCR Beta short-read assay generated sequence data from the DNA of cultured CD4+ T cells. Via MiXCR, TCRdb re-called the PCR reads, giving one row per CDR3 protein. The sample lists about 13,000 distinct CDR3 sequences; 79% were seen once. Treatment: roughly 10-day PBMC culture with coronavirus spike peptide pools or control peptides (ViraFEST assay). No antigen has been assigned to these receptors. The sample comprised CD4+ T cells from blood, cultured in vitro. The receptor source for this set is a human donor who had recovered from COVID-19.

This clonotype was counted only a few times. This rearrangement joins TRBV6-1 to TRBJ1-2; the D is unclear. The CDR3 runs to 13 residues. Germline V gene lookup returns CDR1 MNHNS and CDR2 SASEGT. The CDR3 region is CALWAGTGYGYTF. The CDR3, as DNA: TGTGCATTATGGGCAGGAACTGGCTATGGCTACACCTTC.

V usage is TRBV20-1 and J usage is TRBJ2-4; weak D call: TRBD2 (5 bases). Germline CDR1 is DFQATT and CDR2 is SNEGSKA (reference sequence). Trimming took off 0 bases at V and 1 base at J, with 13 bases between the two ends. The CDR3 length is 16 residues. This chain's CDR3 is CSARDLGDAAKNIQYF. The CDR3 DNA is TGCAGTGCTAGAGATCTCGGGGATGCGGCCAAAAACATTCAGTACTTC.

The genes are TRBV6-1 and TRBJ1-6; D perhaps matches TRBD1 (5 bases). V dropped 8 bases and J dropped 0 bases, with 11 bases sitting between them. CDR3 length equals 15 residues. The germline CDR1 and CDR2 sequences are MNHNS and SASEGT. The CDR3 is CASWTPRSYNSPLHF. The CDR3 bases are TGTGCCAGCTGGACACCTCGCTCCTATAATTCACCCCTCCACTTT.

This clonotype was seen a single time. The chain joins TRBV27 to TRBJ2-5, with 10 positions matching TRBD1. CDR1 is MNHEY and CDR2 is SMNVEV in the germline V gene (reference sequence). This CDR3 has 19 amino acids. The trim removed 3 bases at V and 1 base at J, leaving 14 bases unmatched. The CDR3 sequence: CASSFPRTGGLALQETQYF. CDR3 nucleotide sequence: TGTGCCAGCAGTTTCCCCCGGACAGGGGGTCTAGCACTCCAAGAGACCCAGTACTTC.

The chain recombines TRBV20-1 with TRBJ2-1; D is uncertain. Trimming stripped 5 bases from V and 0 bases from J, with 14 bases between. Germline values: CDR1 DFQATT, CDR2 SNEGSKA (reference sequence). This CDR3 spans 15 amino acids. This CDR3 reads CSAPSLVASYNEQFF. CDR3 in DNA: TGCAGTGCTCCAAGTTTGGTGGCCTCCTACAATGAGCAGTTCTTC.

This clonotype was detected only a few times. The V gene is TRBV7-3, the J gene TRBJ1-5; 9 bases fit TRBD1. V shed 1 base and J 7 bases; nucleotides not matched to a gene: 8. The CDR3 has 16 amino acids. Germline lookup yields CDR1 SGHTA and CDR2 FQGTGA. The CDR3 DNA reads as TGTGCCAGCAGCTTAAAAGGACAGGGGATGGAGCAGCCCCAGCATTTT. Its translation: CASSLKGQGMEQPQHF.

This sequence joins TRBV7-9 and TRBJ2-2; no clear D gene. There are 14 residues in the CDR3. The ends were cut back, 1 base at V and 6 bases at J, with 9 bases in the middle. CDR1 SEHNR and CDR2 FQNEAQ come from the germline V gene (reference sequence). CDR3 protein: CASSLEAGPGELFF. The CDR3 region has the DNA TGTGCCAGCAGCTTAGAGGCCGGACCCGGGGAGCTGTTTTTT.

The chain couples TRBV7-6 to TRBJ2-5; TRBD2 agrees at 7 bases. This CDR3 spans 17 amino acids. The V gene end was trimmed by 5 bases and the J gene end by 4 bases; junction bases not matched to a gene: 16. CDR1 and CDR2 (germline): SGHVS, FNYEAQ. The CDR3 DNA follows: TGTGCCAGCAGCAGGACCCATGGGGGAGGGAGGACAGAGACCCAGTACTTC. Translation: CASSRTHGGGRTETQYF.

The J gene is TRBJ2-7, the V gene TRBV5-1, with 11 bases aligning to TRBD2. Germline V gene data show CDR1 as SGHRS and CDR2 as YFSETQ. Trimming cost V 4 bases and J 6 bases; bases outside gene matches: 6. CDR3 length equals 14 residues. The CDR3 here is CASSRTGTSGEQYF. The CDR3 DNA follows: TGCGCCAGCAGCCGAACGGGGACTAGCGGCGAGCAGTACTTC.

The chain carries TRBV28 and TRBJ1-5; D is undetermined. Germline loops: CDR1 MDHEN, CDR2 SYDVKM. V dropped 7 bases and J dropped 0 bases, with 4 bases sitting between them. This CDR3 is 12 amino acids long. The CDR3 DNA sequence: TGTGCCAGCACCTATAGCAATCAGCCCCAGCATTTT. Translating it yields CASTYSNQPQHF. Looking up the rest from reference TRBV28 and TRBJ1-5 gives the full variable domain: DVKVTQSSRYLVKRTGEKVFLECVQDMDHENMFWYRQDPGLGLRLIYFSYDVKMKEKGDIPEGYSVSREKKERFSLILESASTNQTSMYLCASTYSNQPQHFGDGTRLSIL.

The chain couples TRBV20-1 to TRBJ2-2; no clear D. Germline CDR1 reads DFQATT; CDR2 reads SNEGSKA (reference sequence). The CDR3 contains 14 residues. The V end was cut by 2 bases, the J end by 1 base, with 8 bases between. Written as DNA, the CDR3 is TGCAGTGCTAGATTCCTCGGGAACACCGGGGAGCTGTTTTTT. Protein sequence: CSARFLGNTGELFF.

V and J are TRBV27 and TRBJ2-6; either TRBD1 or TRBD2 may supply D (6 bases each). Germline assignment: CDR1 MNHEY and CDR2 SMNVEV (reference sequence). The CDR3 runs 18 residues. V was trimmed by 4 bases and J by 1 base, leaving 17 bases between them. As DNA, the CDR3 is TGTGCCAGCAGTTCCCTTGGGGGGCGCGCGTCTGGGGCCAACGTCCTGACTTTC. Translating it yields CASSSLGGRASGANVLTF.

This clonotype was counted a single time. The chain joins TRBV28 to TRBJ1-6; 9 nucleotides agree with TRBD1. V was clipped by 6 bases and J by 7 bases; unmatched bases: 7. The germline CDR1 and CDR2 sequences are MDHEN and SYDVKM. The CDR3 loop spans 15 amino acids. This CDR3 is CASRRRDRANSPLHF. The CDR3 bases are TGTGCCAGCAGGCGCCGGGACAGGGCGAATTCACCCCTCCACTTT.

The rearrangement uses TRBV7-2 and TRBJ1-2; the D is unclear. The CDR3 extends over 13 amino acids. V was pared by 8 bases and J by 4 bases, with 14 bases between. Per germline, CDR1 SGHTA and CDR2 FQGNSA. In DNA, the CDR3 is TGTGCCAGCGCCCTAAACGTAGTCTATGGCTACACCTTC. This encodes CASALNVVYGYTF.

This rearrangement joins TRBV4-3 to TRBJ2-5, with D tentatively TRBD1 or TRBD2 (6 bases each). The V gene's germline CDR1 is LGHNA and CDR2 YSLEER. V shed 1 base and J shed 0 bases, with 15 bases lying between them. The length of the CDR3 is 17 residues. CDR3 loop: CASSQGGASRYQETQYF. For the CDR3, the DNA is TGCGCCAGCAGCCAAGGGGGGGCGAGCCGGTACCAAGAGACCCAGTACTTC.

This clonotype came up a few times. The chain is built from TRBV6-1 and TRBJ1-6; no definite D call. This CDR3 is 14 amino acids long. Germline V gene data show CDR1 as MNHNS and CDR2 as SASEGT. The ends were cut back, 8 bases at V and 0 bases at J, with 8 bases in the middle. CDR3 bases: TGTGCCAGCGGAGCACTCTCCTATAATTCACCCCTCCACTTT. As protein: CASGALSYNSPLHF.

Sample share makes this clonotype medium-sized. The CDR3, as DNA: TGCAGTGCTAGAGCCCCGGGACAGGGGGCGCGGGGCTACACCTTC. Translated, it gives CSARAPGQGARGYTF. J is TRBJ1-2 and V is TRBV20-1; 12 bases match TRBD1. Germline V gene data show CDR1 as DFQATT and CDR2 as SNEGSKA (reference sequence). Losses at the gene ends were 1 base for V and 8 bases for J; bases not matched to a gene: 8. The CDR3 consists of 15 residues.

This clonotype was detected once. In nucleotides, the CDR3 is TGCAGTGCTGTTAGGACAGGGGGGCCGTATGAAGCTTTCTTT. Its translation: CSAVRTGGPYEAFF. The genes are TRBV20-1 and TRBJ1-1; 10 bases align to TRBD1. The germline gives CDR1 DFQATT, CDR2 SNEGSKA (reference sequence). V was pared by 5 bases and J by 7 bases, with 10 bases of the junction left unmatched. This CDR3 is built from 14 residues.

The table lists this clonotype with a count of one. The chain is built from TRBV20-1 and TRBJ1-2, with a tentative D call TRBD1 (5 bases). The CDR3 is made up of 14 amino acids. Trimming removed 3 bases at V and 2 bases at J, with 13 bases between. Germline-derived CDR1 and CDR2 are DFQATT and SNEGSKA (reference sequence). The CDR3 bases are TGCAGTGCTAGTGAGGGGCGGCAGAACTATGGCTACACCTTC. It codes for CSASEGRQNYGYTF.

CDR3 protein: CASVGQSGTDTQYF. The CDR3 nucleotides read TGTGCCAGCGTGGGACAGAGCGGCACAGATACGCAGTATTTT. The chain uses TRBV18 and TRBJ2-3, with 7 bases matching TRBD1. Germline CDR1 and CDR2: KGHSH and LQKENI. Losses at the gene ends were 8 bases for V and 1 base for J; bases not matched to a gene: 6. This CDR3 is built from 14 residues.

The chain recombines TRBV7-2 with TRBJ2-2, with TRBD2 matching over 8 bases. V gave up 6 bases and J gave up 2 bases; unmatched junction bases: 5. CDR3 length: 15 residues. Germline V gene sequence: CDR1 SGHTA, CDR2 FQGNSA. The CDR3 spells CASSLLAVNTGELFF. CDR3 nucleotides: TGTGCCAGCAGTCTACTAGCGGTTAACACCGGGGAGCTGTTTTTT.

The chain combines TRBV20-1 with TRBJ2-7, with unresolved D. The CDR3 loop spans 12 amino acids. V lost 5 bases and J 4 bases, leaving 12 bases between the germline ends. Germline V gene data show CDR1 as DFQATT and CDR2 as SNEGSKA (reference sequence). CDR3 coding DNA: TGCAGTGCTTGGCCTAACCCATACGAGCAGTACTTC. Encoded protein: CSAWPNPYEQYF.

The chain uses TRBV11-3 and TRBJ2-7; possible D gene TRBD2, 5 bases. The CDR3 is 16 residues long. V lost 3 bases to trimming and J lost 2 bases, with 17 bases between them. CDR1 and CDR2 (germline): SGHNT, YENEEA. Written as DNA, the CDR3 is TGTGCCAGCAGCTTCCCTCGGAGGATATTCCCCTACGAGCAGTACTTC. Translation: CASSFPRRIFPYEQYF.

The V and J genes are TRBV30 and TRBJ1-2; 8 nucleotides align to TRBD1. The CDR3 runs 13 residues. V lost 5 bases to trimming and J lost 4 bases; unmatched junction nucleotides: 6. Germline values: CDR1 GTSNPN, CDR2 SVGIG (reference sequence). The CDR3 loop is CAWARQGLYGYTF. DNA of the CDR3: TGTGCCTGGGCGAGACAGGGGCTCTATGGCTACACCTTC.

This chain connects TRBV27 to TRBJ1-5; D ambiguous. The CDR3 runs 15 residues. The V gene's germline CDR1 is MNHEY and CDR2 SMNVEV (reference sequence). Between the trimmed V and J ends, which lost 2 bases and 1 base, there was a span of 9 bases. The CDR3 region is CASSLEGFSNQPQHF. For the CDR3, the DNA is TGTGCCAGCAGTTTAGAGGGCTTCAGCAATCAGCCCCAGCATTTT.

This clonotype has a handful of counts. This sequence joins TRBV24-1 and TRBJ1-5; TRBD1 aligns across 8 bases. From germline, CDR1 is KGHDR and CDR2 SFDVKD. The CDR3 has 16 residues. The junction had 4 bases not matched to a gene; V was cut back by 4 bases and J by 0 bases. In DNA, the CDR3 is TGTGCCACCAGTGACCGGGACAGGAGTAGCAATCAGCCCCAGCATTTT. The encoded protein is CATSDRDRSSNQPQHF.